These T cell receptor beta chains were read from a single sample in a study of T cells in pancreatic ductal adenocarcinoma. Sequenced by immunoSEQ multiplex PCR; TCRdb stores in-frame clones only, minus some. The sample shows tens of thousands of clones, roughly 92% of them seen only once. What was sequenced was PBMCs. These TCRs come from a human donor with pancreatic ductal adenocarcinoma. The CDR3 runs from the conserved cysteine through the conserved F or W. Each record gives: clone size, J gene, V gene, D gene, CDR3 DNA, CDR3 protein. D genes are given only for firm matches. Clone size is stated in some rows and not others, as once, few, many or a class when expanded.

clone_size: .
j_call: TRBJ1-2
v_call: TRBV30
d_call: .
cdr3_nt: TGTGCCTGGAGTGTAAACTATGGCTACACCTTC
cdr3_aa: CAWSVNYGYTF

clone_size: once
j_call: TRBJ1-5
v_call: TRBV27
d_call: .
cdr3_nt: TGTGCCAGCGCAGGACAGAATAGCAATCAGCCCCAGCATTTT
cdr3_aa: CASAGQNSNQPQHF

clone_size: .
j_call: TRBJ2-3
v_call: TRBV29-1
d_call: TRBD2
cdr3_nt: TGCAGCCATACGCGAAGCGGGAGGACAGATACGCAGTATTTT
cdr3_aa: CSHTRSGRTDTQYF

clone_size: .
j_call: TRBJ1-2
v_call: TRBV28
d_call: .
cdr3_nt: TGTGCCAGCAGTTTTGGGACTGAAGGCTACACCTTC
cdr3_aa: CASSFGTEGYTF

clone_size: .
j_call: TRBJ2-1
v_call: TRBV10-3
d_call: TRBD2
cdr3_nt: TGTGCCATCGGGGACAAGGGACTAGCGGGGGGTTACAATGAGCAGTTCTTC
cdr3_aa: CAIGDKGLAGGYNEQFF

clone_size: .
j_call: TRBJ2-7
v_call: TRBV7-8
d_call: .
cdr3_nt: TGTGCCAGCAGCTTAGAAGGGATGGGATACGAGCAGTACTTC
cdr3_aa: CASSLEGMGYEQYF

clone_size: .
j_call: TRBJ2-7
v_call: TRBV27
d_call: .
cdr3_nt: TGTGCCAGCAGTCTCCAGGGATATAAGAGCGAGCAGTACTTC
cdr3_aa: CASSLQGYKSEQYF

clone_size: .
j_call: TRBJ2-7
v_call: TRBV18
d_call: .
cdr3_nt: TGTGCCAGCTCACCATATGGGGTGGGGGACGGAGAGCAGTACTTC
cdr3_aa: CASSPYGVGDGEQYF

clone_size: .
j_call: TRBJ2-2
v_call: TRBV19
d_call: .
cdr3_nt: TGTGCCAGTACCTATAACCACGGGACCGGGGAGCTGTTTTTT
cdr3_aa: CASTYNHGTGELFF

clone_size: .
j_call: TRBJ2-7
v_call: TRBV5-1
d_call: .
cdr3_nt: TGCGCCAGCAGCCCTCCGTCCTACGAGCAGTACTTC
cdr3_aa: CASSPPSYEQYF

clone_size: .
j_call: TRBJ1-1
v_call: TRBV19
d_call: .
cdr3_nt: TGTGCCAGTAAAGGCTTACTCAGCACTGAAGCTTTCTTT
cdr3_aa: CASKGLLSTEAFF

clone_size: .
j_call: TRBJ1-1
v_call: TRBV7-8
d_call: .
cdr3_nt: TGTGCCAGCAGCTTATCCGGCCGTGGCACTGAAGCTTTCTTT
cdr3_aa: CASSLSGRGTEAFF

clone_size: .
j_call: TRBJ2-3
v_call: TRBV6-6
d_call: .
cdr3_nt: TGTGCCAGCAGAGCTCAGGGTTTAAGAACAGATACGCAGTATTTT
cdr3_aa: CASRAQGLRTDTQYF

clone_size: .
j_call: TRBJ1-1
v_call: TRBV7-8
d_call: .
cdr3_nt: TGTGCCAGCAGCCCCCCGGGAGAGAGAGAAGCTTTCTTT
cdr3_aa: CASSPPGEREAFF

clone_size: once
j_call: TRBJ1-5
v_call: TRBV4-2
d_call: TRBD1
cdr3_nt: TGTGCCAGCAGCCTGACAGGGGAAGGTCAGCCCCAGCATTTT
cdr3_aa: CASSLTGEGQPQHF

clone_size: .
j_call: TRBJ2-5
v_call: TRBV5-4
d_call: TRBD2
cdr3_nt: TGTGCCAGCAGCCGAGCGGGAGCGGGTCAAGAGACCCAGTACTTC
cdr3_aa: CASSRAGAGQETQYF

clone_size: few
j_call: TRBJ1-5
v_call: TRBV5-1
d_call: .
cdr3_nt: TGCGCCAGCAGCCCCGGTCAGGGGATAACTCAGCCCCAGCATTTT
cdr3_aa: CASSPGQGITQPQHF

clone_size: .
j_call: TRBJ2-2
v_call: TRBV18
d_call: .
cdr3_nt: TGTGCCAGCACCGAAATACAGGGAACCGGGGAGCTGTTTTTT
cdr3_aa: CASTEIQGTGELFF

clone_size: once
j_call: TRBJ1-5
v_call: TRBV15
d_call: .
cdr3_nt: TGTGCCACCAGCTTACCCCTGAGCCGGAGTTATCAGCCCCAGCATTTT
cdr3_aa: CATSLPLSRSYQPQHF

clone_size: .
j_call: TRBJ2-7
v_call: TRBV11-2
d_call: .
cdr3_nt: TGTGCCAGCAGCCTCCAGGCTACCAACCTCCCCGGCGAGCAGTACTTC
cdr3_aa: CASSLQATNLPGEQYF

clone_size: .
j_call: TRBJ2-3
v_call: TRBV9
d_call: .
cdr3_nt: TGTGCCAGCAGCGTAGAACTCAACCGCCCGCAGTATTTT
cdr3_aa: CASSVELNRPQYF

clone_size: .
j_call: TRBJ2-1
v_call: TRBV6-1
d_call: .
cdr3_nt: TGTGCCAGCACCCTGACTAGAACCAATGAGCAGTTCTTC
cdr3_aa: CASTLTRTNEQFF

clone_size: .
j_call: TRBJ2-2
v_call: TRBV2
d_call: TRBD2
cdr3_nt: TGTGCCAGCAGGGAGCGGGGGACCGGGGAGCTGTTTTTT
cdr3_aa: CASRERGTGELFF

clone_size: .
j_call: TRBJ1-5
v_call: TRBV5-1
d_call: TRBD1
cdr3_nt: TGCGCCAGCAGCCCCGGGACAGGGAATCAGCCCCAGCATTTT
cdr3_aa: CASSPGTGNQPQHF

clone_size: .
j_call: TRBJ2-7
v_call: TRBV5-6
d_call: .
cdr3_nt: TGTGCCAGCAGCTTGTTCCTGCTCAGCTCCTACGAGCAGTACTTC
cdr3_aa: CASSLFLLSSYEQYF

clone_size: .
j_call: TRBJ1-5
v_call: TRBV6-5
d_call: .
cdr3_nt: TGTGCCAGCAGATCGGACCTGACACAGCCCCAGCATTTT
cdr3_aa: CASRSDLTQPQHF

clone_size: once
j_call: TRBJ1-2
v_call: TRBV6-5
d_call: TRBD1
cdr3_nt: TGTGCCAGCAGGGAGACAGGGGTCTATGGCTACACCTTC
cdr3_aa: CASRETGVYGYTF

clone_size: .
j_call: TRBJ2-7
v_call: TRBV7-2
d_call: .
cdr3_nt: TGTGCCAGCAGCTCCCGTAGCAGGAGTCCGTACTTC
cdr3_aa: CASSSRSRSPYF

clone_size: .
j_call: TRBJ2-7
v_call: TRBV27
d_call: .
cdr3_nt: TGTGCCAGCAGTTCGACAGCTAGAGCCTACGAGCAGTACTTC
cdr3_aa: CASSSTARAYEQYF

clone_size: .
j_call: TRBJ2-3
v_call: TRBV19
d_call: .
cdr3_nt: TGTGCCAGTAGTATATCGGACAGAACGGATACGCAGTATTTT
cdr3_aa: CASSISDRTDTQYF

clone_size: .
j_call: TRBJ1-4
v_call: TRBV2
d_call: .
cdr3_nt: TGTGCCAGCAGTAGGTCAGGGAGTGAAAAACTGTTTTTT
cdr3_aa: CASSRSGSEKLFF

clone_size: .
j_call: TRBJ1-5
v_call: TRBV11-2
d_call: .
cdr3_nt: TGTGCCAGCAGCTTAGGAGTGGGTGTGGGTCAGCCCCAGCATTTT
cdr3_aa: CASSLGVGVGQPQHF

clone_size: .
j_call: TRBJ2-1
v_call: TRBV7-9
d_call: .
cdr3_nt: TGTGCCAGCAGCCCGATGTACAATGAGCAGTTCTTC
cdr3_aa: CASSPMYNEQFF

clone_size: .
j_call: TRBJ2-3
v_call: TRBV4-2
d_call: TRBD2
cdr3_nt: TGTGCCAGCAGCCAATTAGTGGCCGGGACTACCAAAGATACGCAGTATTTT
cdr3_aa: CASSQLVAGTTKDTQYF

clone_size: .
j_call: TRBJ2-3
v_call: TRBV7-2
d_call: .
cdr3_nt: TGTGCCAGCAGCGCACGGGGCCGGGGGACAGATACGCAGTATTTT
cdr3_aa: CASSARGRGTDTQYF

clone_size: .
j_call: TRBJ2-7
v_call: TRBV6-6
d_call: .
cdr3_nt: TGTGCCAGCAGTTCTTCAGAAGCCTACGAGCAGTACTTC
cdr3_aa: CASSSSEAYEQYF

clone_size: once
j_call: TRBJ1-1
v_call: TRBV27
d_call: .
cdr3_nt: TGTGCCAGCAGGAAGACATGGTCACAGAACACTGAAGCTTTCTTT
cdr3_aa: CASRKTWSQNTEAFF

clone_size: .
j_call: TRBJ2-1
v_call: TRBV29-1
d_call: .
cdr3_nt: TGCAGCGTTGAAAGGGTCAATGAGCAGTTCTTC
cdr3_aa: CSVERVNEQFF

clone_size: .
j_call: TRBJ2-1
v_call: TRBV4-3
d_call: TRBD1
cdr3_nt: TGCGCCAGCAGCCAAGATGGGGGACAGGGCCCTGAGCAGTTCTTC
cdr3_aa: CASSQDGGQGPEQFF

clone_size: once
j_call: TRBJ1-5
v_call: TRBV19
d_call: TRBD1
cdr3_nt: TGTGCCAGTATCTATGGGGGGACAGGGGGCTCCAGACATCAGCCCCAGCATTTT
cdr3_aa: CASIYGGTGGSRHQPQHF

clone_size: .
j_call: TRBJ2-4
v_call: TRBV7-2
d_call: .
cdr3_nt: TGTGCCAGCAGCACTCTAGGGGGGGACATTCAGTACTTC
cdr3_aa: CASSTLGGDIQYF

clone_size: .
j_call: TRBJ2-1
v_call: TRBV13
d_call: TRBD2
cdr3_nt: TGTGCCAGCAGCCTCAGGACTAGCGGGCTCGATCGCCCGGTCTCCTACAATGAGCAGTTCTTC
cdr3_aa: CASSLRTSGLDRPVSYNEQFF

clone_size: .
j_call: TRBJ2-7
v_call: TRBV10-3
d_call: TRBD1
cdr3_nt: TGTGCCATCAGTGATTCCCCCGGGACAGGCGCGATTGAGCAGTACTTC
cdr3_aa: CAISDSPGTGAIEQYF

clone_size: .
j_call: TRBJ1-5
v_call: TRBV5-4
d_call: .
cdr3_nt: TGTGCCAGCAGCCTGGACAGCGATCAGCCCCAGCATTTT
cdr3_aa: CASSLDSDQPQHF

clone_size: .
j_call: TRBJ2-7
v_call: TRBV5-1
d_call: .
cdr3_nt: TGCGCCAGCAGCCGTGGGTCATATTACGAGCAGTACTTC
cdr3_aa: CASSRGSYYEQYF

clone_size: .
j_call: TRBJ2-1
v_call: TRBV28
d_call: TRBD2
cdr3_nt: TGTGCCAGCAGTTTTAGCTATAGCGGGACCAATCACAATGAGCAGTTCTTC
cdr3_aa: CASSFSYSGTNHNEQFF

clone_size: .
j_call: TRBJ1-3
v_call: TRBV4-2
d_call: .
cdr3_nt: TGTGCCAGCAGCCAAGACTTTGCAGGCTCATCTGGAAACACCATATATTTT
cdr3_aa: CASSQDFAGSSGNTIYF

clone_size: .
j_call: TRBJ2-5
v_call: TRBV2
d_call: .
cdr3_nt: TGTGCCAGCATCCCCGGACAGCCGTTCGGGGTGCAGTACTTC
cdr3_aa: CASIPGQPFGVQYF

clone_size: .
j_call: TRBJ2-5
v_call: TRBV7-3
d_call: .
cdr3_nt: TGTGCCAGCAGATTCGCCCAGGGGTCCGGTGAGGGAGAGACCCAGTACTTC
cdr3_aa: CASRFAQGSGEGETQYF